The following is a T cell receptor (beta chain) sequence with its context. The target antigen is unknown. The sample comes from a study of cytomegalovirus exposure and HLA in healthy donors. Whole-study findings and limits: Reports indicated that the classifier achieved high specificity and sensitivity in diagnosing cytomegalovirus status. Associated with HLA alleles at 0.05 false discovery rate in a later analysis were around 17,000 TCR beta sequences.

Germline loops: CDR1 WSHSY, CDR2 SAAADI. The length of the CDR3 is 12 residues. Germline trimming cut 4 bases from V and 3 bases from J; bases unmatched to any gene: 0. PCR used 60 Vbeta primers and 13 Jbeta primers. Sequencing used immunoSEQ multiplex PCR; TCRdb keeps in-frame clones, though not all of them. The profile shows some 130,000 clones, about 77% of them singletons. The genes are TRBV10-2 and TRBJ2-7, with TRBD2 identical over 7 bases. The sequence came from a male donor in good health and CMV-seronegative. The sequenced material came from PBMCs. The CDR3 is CASSGGGYEQYF. DNA of the CDR3: TGCGCCAGCAGTGGGGGGGGCTACGAGCAGTACTTC.